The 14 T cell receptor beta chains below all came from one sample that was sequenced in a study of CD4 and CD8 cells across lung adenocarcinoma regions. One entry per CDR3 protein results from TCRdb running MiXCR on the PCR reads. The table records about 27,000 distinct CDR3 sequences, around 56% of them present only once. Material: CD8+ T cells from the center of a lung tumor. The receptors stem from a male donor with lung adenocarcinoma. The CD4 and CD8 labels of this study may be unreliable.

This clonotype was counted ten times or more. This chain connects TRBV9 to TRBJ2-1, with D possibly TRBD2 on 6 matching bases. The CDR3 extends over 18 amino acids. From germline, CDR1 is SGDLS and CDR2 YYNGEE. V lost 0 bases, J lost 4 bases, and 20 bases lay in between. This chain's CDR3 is CASSVATWRDPKYNEQFF. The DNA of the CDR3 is TGTGCCAGCAGCGTAGCTACTTGGAGGGACCCAAAGTACAATGAGCAGTTCTTC. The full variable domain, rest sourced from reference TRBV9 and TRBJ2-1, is DSGVTQTPKHLITATGQRVTLRCSPRSGDLSVYWYQQSLDQGLQFLIQYYNGEERAKGNILERFSAQQFPDLHSELNLSSLELGDSALYFCASSVATWRDPKYNEQFFGPGTRLTVL.

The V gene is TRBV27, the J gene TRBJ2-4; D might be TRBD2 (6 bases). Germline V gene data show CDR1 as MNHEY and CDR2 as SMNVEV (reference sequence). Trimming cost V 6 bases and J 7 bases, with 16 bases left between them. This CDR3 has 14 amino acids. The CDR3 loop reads CASRGLQSHNIQYF. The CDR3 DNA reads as TGTGCCAGCAGGGGACTTCAGAGCCACAACATTCAGTACTTC.

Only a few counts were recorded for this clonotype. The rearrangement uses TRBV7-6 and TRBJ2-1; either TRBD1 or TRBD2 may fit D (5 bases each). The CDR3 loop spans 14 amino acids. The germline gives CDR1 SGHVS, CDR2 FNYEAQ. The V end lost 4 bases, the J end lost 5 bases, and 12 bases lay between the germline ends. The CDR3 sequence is CASSSSLGDNEQFF. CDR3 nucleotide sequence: TGTGCCAGCAGCTCCTCCCTGGGGGACAATGAGCAGTTCTTC.

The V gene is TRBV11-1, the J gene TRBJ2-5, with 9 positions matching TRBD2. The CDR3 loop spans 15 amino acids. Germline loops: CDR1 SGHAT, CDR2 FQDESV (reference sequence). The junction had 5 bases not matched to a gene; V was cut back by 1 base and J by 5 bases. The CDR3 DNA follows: TGTGCCAGCAGCTTAGGAGCGGGAGGCTCCGAGACCCAGTACTTC. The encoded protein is CASSLGAGGSETQYF. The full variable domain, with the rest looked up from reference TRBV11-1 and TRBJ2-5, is EAEVAQSPRYKITEKSQAVAFWCDPISGHATLYWYRQILGQGPELLVQFQDESVVDDSQLPKDRFSAERLKGVDSTLKIQPAELGDSAMYLCASSLGAGGSETQYFGPGTRLLVL.

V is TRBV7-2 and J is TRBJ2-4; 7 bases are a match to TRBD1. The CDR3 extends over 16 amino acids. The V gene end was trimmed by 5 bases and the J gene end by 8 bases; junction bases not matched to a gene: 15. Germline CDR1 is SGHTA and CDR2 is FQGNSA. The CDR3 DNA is TGTGCCAGCAGCCGAGGGCACAGGGGAAATGGAGACATTCAGTACTTC. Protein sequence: CASSRGHRGNGDIQYF.

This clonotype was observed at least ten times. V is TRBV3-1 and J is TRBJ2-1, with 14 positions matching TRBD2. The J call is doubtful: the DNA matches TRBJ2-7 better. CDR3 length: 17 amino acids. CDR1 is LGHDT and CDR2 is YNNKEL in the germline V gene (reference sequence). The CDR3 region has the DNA TGTGCCAGCAGCCACCTAGCCGGGACTAGCGGGAGTGGCGAGCAGTACTTC. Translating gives CASSHLAGTSGSGEQYF.

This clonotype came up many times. This CDR3 is CASSTMQRAPYNEQFF. The CDR3 region has the DNA TGTGCCAGCAGCACCATGCAGCGGGCCCCCTACAATGAGCAGTTCTTC. The chain recombines TRBV9 with TRBJ2-1; perhaps TRBD2 as D (6 bases). Germline V gives CDR1 SGDLS, CDR2 YYNGEE. V was pared by 4 bases and J by 2 bases, with 16 bases between. This CDR3 region has 16 residues.

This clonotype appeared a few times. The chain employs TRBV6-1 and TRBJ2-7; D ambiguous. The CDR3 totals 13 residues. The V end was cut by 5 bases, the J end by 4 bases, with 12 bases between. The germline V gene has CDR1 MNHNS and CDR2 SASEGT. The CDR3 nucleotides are TGTGCCAGCAGTCGGGCAGAAAATTACGAGCAGTACTTC. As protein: CASSRAENYEQYF.

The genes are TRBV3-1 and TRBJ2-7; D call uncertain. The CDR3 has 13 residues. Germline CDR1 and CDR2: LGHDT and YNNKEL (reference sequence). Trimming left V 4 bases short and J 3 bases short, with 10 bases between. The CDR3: CASSPASGYEQYF. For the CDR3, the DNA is TGTGCCAGCAGCCCAGCGAGTGGCTACGAGCAGTACTTC.

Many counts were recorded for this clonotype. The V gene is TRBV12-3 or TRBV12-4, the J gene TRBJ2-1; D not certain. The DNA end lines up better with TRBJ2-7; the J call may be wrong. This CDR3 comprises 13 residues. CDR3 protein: CASKIELGYEQYF. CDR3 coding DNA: TGTGCCAGCAAGATAGAGCTAGGCTACGAGCAGTACTTC.

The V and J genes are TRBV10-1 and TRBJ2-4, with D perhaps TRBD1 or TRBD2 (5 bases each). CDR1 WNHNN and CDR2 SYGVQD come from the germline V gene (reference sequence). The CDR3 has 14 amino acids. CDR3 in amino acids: CGVSGLGAKNTQYF. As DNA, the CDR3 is TGCGGCGTCTCGGGGCTGGGAGCCAAAAACACGCAGTACTTC.

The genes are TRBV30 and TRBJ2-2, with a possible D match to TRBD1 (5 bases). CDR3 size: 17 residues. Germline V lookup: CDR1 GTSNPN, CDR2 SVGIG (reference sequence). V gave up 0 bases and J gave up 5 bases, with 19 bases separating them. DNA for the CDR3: TGTGCCTGGAGTGTAACCCGCATTCCAGGGCGGACCGGGGAGCTGTTTTTT. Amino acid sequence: CAWSVTRIPGRTGELFF.

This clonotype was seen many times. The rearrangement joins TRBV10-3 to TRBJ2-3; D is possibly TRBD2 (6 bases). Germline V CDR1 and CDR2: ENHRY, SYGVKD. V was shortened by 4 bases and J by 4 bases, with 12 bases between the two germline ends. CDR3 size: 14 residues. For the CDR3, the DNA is TGTGCCATCAGTGGCGGGCGCGGGGCAGATACGCAGTATTTT. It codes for CAISGGRGADTQYF.

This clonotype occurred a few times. The CDR3 sequence: CARSLCRPNNSPLHF. The DNA of the CDR3 is TGTGCCAGAAGCTTGTGTCGGCCGAATAATTCACCCCTCCACTTT. The chain links TRBV5-3 to TRBJ1-6; D remains unclear. TRBV5-3 has ORF status, its function being uncertain. The CDR3 totals 15 residues. V lost 1 base to trimming and J lost 5 bases, with 10 bases between them.